This T cell receptor (beta chain) was sequenced for a study of CD8+CD57+ T cells in acquired aplastic anemia. Across the study: The average for DNA from sorted CD4+ and CD8+ cells was roughly 3 ug. Study results and caveats: Common to patients and controls were about 31 CD8+ CDR3 sequences.

Both TCR beta VDJ combination and CDR3 sequence profiling were carried out. Genomic DNA was the template for this profiling. TCRdb used MiXCR to reprocess the reads, holding one entry per CDR3 protein. Among around 250,000 distinct CDR3 sequences, about 56% were seen once, and the ten largest hold approximately 8.2%. As concerns this clonotype: The antigen remains unidentified.

Germline V gene lookup returns CDR1 LNHDA and CDR2 SQIVND (reference sequence). The CDR3 runs 11 residues. Between the trimmed V and J ends, which lost 4 bases and 11 bases, there was a span of 11 bases. The sequenced material came from sorted CD4+, CD8+, or CD8+CD57+ T cells (not recorded which) from PBMCs. The V gene is TRBV19, the J gene TRBJ1-1, with D possibly TRBD1 on 5 matching bases. The receptor was isolated from a human donor with severe aplastic anemia or a healthy control (not recorded which). The CDR3 DNA reads as TGTGCCAGTAGTACAGGGATGCACGCTTTCTTT. It codes for CASSTGMHAFF.